Detailed here is one T cell receptor (beta chain). Its antigen remains unknown. Data came from immunoSEQ multiplex PCR; TCRdb stores just in-frame clones and leaves some out. The sample carries 90,000 to 95,000 clones, approximately 90% recorded once. This CDR3 comprises 18 residues. Germline lookup yields CDR1 LNHDA and CDR2 SQIVND (reference sequence). Trimming removed 8 bases from V and 6 bases from J; junction bases left unmatched: 19. This sample stems from a study of T cells in localized non-small cell lung cancer. Whole-study results and caveats: In the blood, greater T cell density corresponded to longer overall survival. There were a median around 57 of the top 100 tumor clones appearing in adjacent lung. A single tumor region was sequenced, leaving heterogeneity possible. Exceeding tumor, uninvolved adjacent lung had the highest T cell clonality.

The receptor comes from a woman between 35 and 70 years old with stage II squamous cell lung carcinoma. This rearrangement joins TRBV19 to TRBJ2-2; 9 bases match TRBD2. Sequences were derived from PBMCs, sampled before any cancer treatment. The CDR3 reads CASAQKRGLANLPGELFF. CDR3 nucleotides: TGTGCCAGTGCCCAAAAGCGGGGACTAGCAAATCTACCCGGGGAGCTGTTTTTT.